The present T cell receptor beta chain was sequenced within a study of blood T cell repertoires in COVID-19. Study information: Spain, Italy and the United States supplied samples that represented acute and convalescent COVID-19. In each case, the material was cDNA or gDNA derived from T cells, B-cell-depleted T cells, or PBMCs.

This CDR3 is built from 13 residues. V lost 1 base, J lost 6 bases, and 6 bases lay in between. Germline V gene lookup returns CDR1 LGHNA and CDR2 YNFKEQ. Original methodology: Amplification from reference gene primers served as the basis for estimated nucleated cell counts. Clones were read by immunoSEQ multiplex PCR, and TCRdb kept only the in-frame ones, dropping some. V and J calls and clone size follow that table, whereas D and trimming were derived from the DNA. This table holds 120,000 or so clones, over 80% found once. The sequence came from a man aged 60 to 69 with acute or convalescent COVID-19. The chain carries TRBV4-2 and TRBJ2-2; D uncertain. The sample comprised peripheral blood. The CDR3 coding sequence is TGTGCCAGCAGCCAAGTCCCTCCCGGGGAGCTGTTTTTT. Translation gives CASSQVPPGELFF.